One sample yielded the 19 T cell receptor beta chains listed below, sequenced in a study of T cells in Graves' hyperthyroidism and ophthalmopathy. Amplification yielded TCR beta CDR3 regions, with RNA transcripts as the source. HTBI primers drove first-round RT-PCR of the TCR CDR3. MiXCR, run by TCRdb on the multiplex PCR reads, gives a single entry per CDR3 protein. The sample includes around 610,000 distinct CDR3 sequences, about 15% of them seen just once. Input material: blood. The receptors stem from a woman between 35 and 50 years old with Graves' ophthalmopathy.

The gene calls are TRBV27 and TRBJ1-5, with a tentative D call TRBD1 (6 bases). CDR1 MNHEY and CDR2 SMNVEV come from the germline V gene (reference sequence). The CDR3 sequence is 15 residues long. Deletions cut 0 bases from V and 5 bases from J, with 11 bases between. CDR3 amino acids: CASSLSGGGYQPQHF. The CDR3 region has the DNA TGTGCCAGCAGTTTATCGGGGGGCGGTTATCAGCCCCAGCATTTT.

This clonotype was seen many times. The chain recombines TRBV20-1 with TRBJ2-7; D remains unclear. This CDR3 has 12 residues. Germline V lookup: CDR1 DFQATT, CDR2 SNEGSKA (reference sequence). V was clipped by 0 bases and J by 4 bases, with 7 bases between them. DNA of the CDR3: TGCAGTGCTAGAGAGGGCCCTTACGAGCAGTACTTC. Translated, it gives CSAREGPYEQYF.

At least ten counts were recorded for this clonotype. A much bigger clone sits one base away, suggesting this may be a read error. The gene calls are TRBV10-3 and TRBJ1-2, with 7 bases lining up with TRBD1. Germline CDR1 and CDR2: ENHRY and SYGVKD. J was trimmed by 2 bases and V by 10 bases; bases with no gene match: 4. The CDR3 length is 12 residues. CDR3 sequence (DNA): TGTGCCAGCACGACAGGGAACTATGGCTACACCTTC. Translation gives CASTTGNYGYTF.

This clonotype was seen ten or more times. The V and J genes are TRBV6-1 and TRBJ1-1, with TRBD1 matching 8 bases. Germline CDR1 and CDR2: MNHNS and SASEGT. This CDR3 region has 15 residues. J gave up 2 bases and V 6 bases, and 8 bases lay outside the gene matches. Written as DNA, the CDR3 is TGTGCCAGCAGCCCCTCCGGGACAGGTAACACTGAAGCTTTCTTT. Protein: CASSPSGTGNTEAFF.

This clonotype was counted ten times or more. The chain recombines TRBV27 with TRBJ2-7, with TRBD1 as a possible D gene (5 bases). Trimming cost V 2 bases and J 0 bases, with 11 bases left between them. Germline CDR1 MNHEY, CDR2 SMNVEV (reference sequence). CDR3 length: 15 residues. The CDR3 spells CASSLTGKPSYEQYF. CDR3 DNA: TGTGCCAGCAGTTTAACAGGAAAACCCTCCTACGAGCAGTACTTC.

This clonotype was recorded at least ten times. The J gene is TRBJ2-7, the V gene TRBV24-1; 8 bases line up with TRBD2. J gave up 2 bases and V 4 bases, and 6 bases lay outside the gene matches. CDR3 length: 15 amino acids. The V gene's germline CDR1 is KGHDR and CDR2 SFDVKD. CDR3 nucleotide sequence: TGTGCCACCAGTGACGAAGCGGGGGTCCCCTACGAGCAGTACTTC. This translates into CATSDEAGVPYEQYF.

This clonotype occurred many times. The chain joins TRBV6-5 to TRBJ1-1; 7 bases are shared with TRBD1. CDR1 and CDR2 from the germline V gene are MNHEY and SVGAGI. The CDR3 runs 14 residues. The J segment lost 1 base and the V segment lost 10 bases, leaving 9 bases of the junction unmatched. The CDR3 region is CATASGQRNTEAFF. The CDR3 bases are TGTGCCACTGCGTCGGGACAGAGGAACACTGAAGCTTTCTTT.

The chain recombines TRBV7-9 with TRBJ1-2; TRBD1 agrees at 7 bases. With V trimmed by 3 bases and J by 8 bases, 9 bases remained unmatched. The germline gives CDR1 SEHNR, CDR2 FQNEAQ (reference sequence). CDR3 size: 14 residues. This CDR3 reads CASSLSQGVGGYTF. The DNA for the CDR3 is TGTGCCAGCAGCTTGTCGCAGGGGGTCGGCGGCTACACCTTC.

This clonotype showed up just a few times. The CDR3 bases are TGTGCCAGCAGTGAAATGGGTAATTCACCCCTCCACTTT. Protein sequence: CASSEMGNSPLHF. This rearrangement joins TRBV6-1 to TRBJ1-6; D not certain. Trimming took off 2 bases at V and 6 bases at J, with 5 bases between the two ends. Germline V gene sequence: CDR1 MNHNS, CDR2 SASEGT. The CDR3 runs 13 residues.

This clonotype was found a few times. A single base separates this from a much larger clone, so it may be a read error. This rearrangement joins TRBV7-2 to TRBJ2-5; D possibly matches TRBD1 or TRBD2 (5 bases each). Trimming took 5 bases from V and 2 from J, leaving 15 bases between them. Germline V gene lookup returns CDR1 SGHTA and CDR2 FQGNSA. The CDR3 length is 15 residues. This CDR3 is CASSRLRGVQETQYF. DNA for the CDR3: TGTGCCAGCAGCCGGTTACGGGGCGTACAAGAGACCCAGTACTTC.

This clonotype was observed many times. The genes are TRBV15 and TRBJ2-5, with 11 positions matching TRBD2. Germline V gene sequence: CDR1 LNHNV, CDR2 YYDKDF (reference sequence). The V gene end was trimmed by 5 bases and the J gene end by 4 bases; junction bases not matched to a gene: 6. The CDR3 extends over 15 amino acids. CDR3 bases: TGTGCCACCAGCTCCCGACTAGCGGGAACAGAGACCCAGTACTTC. Encoded protein: CATSSRLAGTETQYF. The entire variable domain, with the rest obtained from reference TRBV15 and TRBJ2-5, is as follows: DAMVIQNPRYQVTQFGKPVTLSCSQTLNHNVMYWYQQKSSQAPKLLFHYYDKDFNNEADTPDNFQSRRPNTSFCFLDIRSPGLGDTAMYLCATSSRLAGTETQYFGPGTRLLVL.

This clonotype was detected ten times or more. The chain joins TRBV7-2 to TRBJ2-5; 7 bases match TRBD1. V shed 5 bases and J 2 bases; nucleotides not matched to a gene: 2. The CDR3 runs 13 residues. Germline CDR1 and CDR2: SGHTA and FQGNSA. CDR3 protein: CASSRDRQETQYF. The CDR3 nucleotides are TGTGCCAGCAGCAGGGACAGACAAGAGACCCAGTACTTC.

This clonotype was picked up many times. This chain connects TRBV27 to TRBJ2-7, with D possibly being TRBD2 (5 bases). The CDR3 is 16 amino acids. V dropped 3 bases and J dropped 0 bases, with 15 bases sitting between them. The germline V gene has CDR1 MNHEY and CDR2 SMNVEV (reference sequence). CDR3 nucleotide sequence: TGTGCCAGCAGTTTCCGGGGATTTGGGAGCTCCTACGAGCAGTACTTC. It encodes CASSFRGFGSSYEQYF.

This clonotype was seen repeatedly, ten times or more. CDR3 sequence (DNA): TGTGCCAGCAGTTGGGCAGGGGATACATACGAGCAGTACTTC. It translates to CASSWAGDTYEQYF. The chain uses TRBV27 and TRBJ2-7; the D gene is possibly TRBD1 (6 bases). This CDR3 has 14 residues. Germline CDR1 MNHEY, CDR2 SMNVEV (reference sequence). V was shortened by 4 bases and J by 4 bases, with 14 bases between the two germline ends.

Ten or more counts support this clonotype. The CDR3 DNA reads TGTGCCACAACCAGCAGCGGGAGCAATCAGCCCCAGCATTTT. It encodes CATTSSGSNQPQHF. V is TRBV6-1 and J is TRBJ1-5; D unclear. Germline CDR1 reads MNHNS; CDR2 reads SASEGT. The V end lost 10 bases, the J end lost 1 base, and 14 bases lay between the germline ends. CDR3 length: 14 amino acids.

This clonotype was counted at least ten times. The V gene is TRBV12-3 or TRBV12-4, the J gene TRBJ1-2, with 8 bases fitting TRBD1. V dropped 3 bases and J dropped 1; count of bases not matched to a gene: 4. The CDR3 spans 15 residues. The CDR3 loop is CASSLGGQDNYGYTF. The CDR3 DNA sequence: TGTGCCAGCAGTTTGGGGGGACAGGATAACTATGGCTACACCTTC.

This clonotype was detected a few times. The chain couples TRBV6-5 to TRBJ2-2; D possibly matches TRBD1 or TRBD2 (6 bases each). The CDR3 length is 16 residues. Germline CDR1 is MNHEY and CDR2 is SVGAGI. V was cut by 2 bases and J by 6 bases, with 16 bases left in between. CDR3 sequence (DNA): TGTGCCAGCAGTTACCGCTGGGGGGCGGTCGCCGGGGAGCTGTTTTTT. This codes for CASSYRWGAVAGELFF.

The rearrangement links TRBV6-4 to TRBJ2-3; TRBD2 aligns across 7 bases. From germline, CDR1 is MRHNA and CDR2 SNTAGT. The ends lost 8 bases at V and 1 base at J; junction bases unmatched: 9. This CDR3 has 15 amino acids. CDR3 protein: CASAPGRGGTDTQYF. Here the CDR3 DNA reads TGTGCCAGCGCCCCGGGGAGGGGAGGCACAGATACGCAGTATTTT.

This clonotype has a count of ten or more. The chain is built from TRBV27 and TRBJ1-2; no firm D call. V was pared by 0 bases and J by 9 bases, with 11 bases between. Germline CDR1 is MNHEY and CDR2 is SMNVEV (reference sequence). CDR3 length: 13 residues. The CDR3, as DNA: TGTGCCAGCAGTTTATCGGCCAGCCTAAGCTACACCTTC. It encodes CASSLSASLSYTF.